This record concerns one T cell receptor (beta chain) sequence. These data belong to a study of blood T cell repertoires in COVID-19. Background on the study: PBMCs, B-cell-depleted T cells, or T cells provided the cDNA or gDNA that made up the material.

Per the authors' pipeline: Amplification of reference gene primers provided the estimated nucleated cell counts. Measured with immunoSEQ multiplex PCR; TCRdb has only the in-frame clones, and not every one. The V and J calls and clone size are taken from that table; D and trimming were inferred from the DNA. The sample includes some 100,000 clones, roughly 89% of them seen just once. The V gene lost 6 bases and the J gene lost 1 base, with 10 bases spanning the gap. The germline V gene encodes CDR1 MDHEN and CDR2 SYDVKM. This CDR3 contains 13 residues. This receptor was taken from a woman older than 75 with active COVID-19. The rearrangement joins TRBV28 to TRBJ2-7, with D possibly being TRBD1 (6 bases). Input material: peripheral blood. CDR3 bases: TGTGCCAGCAGGGACACAGGGTCCTACGAGCAGTACTTC. It encodes CASRDTGSYEQYF.